Below, 22 T cell receptor beta chains from the same sample are listed, as sequenced in a study of regulatory T cells in long-lasting Graves disease. As to time point: newly diagnosed GD, antithyroid drugs for less than 3 months. The TCR library was prepared using RNA isolated from PBMCs. Investigators prepared the TCR beta libraries by applying iRepertoire HTBI primers and Arm-PCR of CDR3 regions. Via MiXCR, TCRdb re-called the multiplex PCR reads, giving one row per CDR3 protein. The sample comprises approximately 400,000 distinct CDR3 sequences, 15% of which are singletons, and 15% to 20% rests with the top ten. Another study also made use of these data, one on T cells in Graves' hyperthyroidism and ophthalmopathy.

The specimen comprised peripheral blood mononuclear cells (PBMCs), sampled at new diagnosis, from a patient treated with antithyroid drugs. The receptors were sampled from a woman aged 30 to 39 with Graves disease.

Many counts were recorded for this clonotype. CDR3 coding DNA: TGCAGCGTCTGTCCGCGGGGGCTCGCCTACGAGCAGTACTTC. It is translated as CSVCPRGLAYEQYF. The J gene is TRBJ2-7, the V gene TRBV29-1; possibly TRBD2 for D (7 bases). Trimming took 6 bases from V and 2 from J, leaving 17 bases between them. CDR3 length equals 14 residues. CDR1 and CDR2 (germline): SQVTM, ANQGSEA.

This clonotype was counted many times. The chain uses TRBV24-1 and TRBJ2-1; 11 nucleotides line up with TRBD2. This CDR3 region has 16 residues. The V gene end was trimmed by 0 bases and the J gene end by 6 bases; junction bases not matched to a gene: 3. Germline V lookup: CDR1 KGHDR, CDR2 SFDVKD. CDR3 amino acids: CATSDLTSGRGNEQFF. CDR3 DNA sequence: TGTGCCACCAGTGATTTGACTAGCGGGAGAGGCAATGAGCAGTTCTTC.

This clonotype was counted at least ten times. The J gene is TRBJ2-1, the V gene TRBV2, with D perhaps TRBD1 (6 bases). The CDR3 sequence is 15 residues long. Germline V CDR1 and CDR2: SNHLY, FYNNEI. V lost 6 bases and J 5 bases, leaving 17 bases between the germline ends. The CDR3 nucleotides are TGTGCCAGCAGGAAGGGGGATCATCCCGACAATGAGCAGTTCTTC. Its protein is CASRKGDHPDNEQFF.

Regarding this clonotype: This may stem from a read error, because a much larger clone lies one nucleotide away. This chain uses TRBV6-2 or TRBV6-3 with TRBJ2-1; the match to TRBD2 covers 11 bases. The CDR3 consists of 18 residues. The germline V gene encodes CDR1 MNHEY and CDR2 SVGEGT. The CDR3 DNA follows: TGTGCCAGTAAGATTAGTTGGGGACTAGCGGAGACCTACAGTGAGCAGTTCTTC. Translated: CASKISWGLAETYSEQFF.

This clonotype was seen many times. The chain recombines TRBV5-6 with TRBJ2-7; 8 bases align to TRBD2. The germline CDR1 and CDR2 sequences are SGHDT and YYEEEE. V trimming: 3 bases; J trimming: 3 bases; junction bases outside the gene matches: 5. The CDR3 loop spans 14 amino acids. In DNA form, the CDR3 reads TGTGCCAGCAGCTACGTGAGCGGGAGCTACGAGCAGTACTTC. This gives the protein CASSYVSGSYEQYF.

The chain couples TRBV9 to TRBJ1-5; D remains unclear. Looked up from germline, CDR1 is SGDLS and CDR2 is YYNGEE. The CDR3 sequence is 12 residues long. V was shortened by 7 bases and J by 3 bases, with 8 bases between the two germline ends. The CDR3 bases are TGTGCCAGCGGCGGGGACAATCAGCCCCAGCATTTT. Amino acids: CASGGDNQPQHF.

This chain uses TRBV5-1 with TRBJ2-1; 12 bases map to TRBD2. Germline V lookup: CDR1 SGHRS, CDR2 YFSETQ. J was trimmed by 7 bases and V by 5 bases; bases with no gene match: 7. This CDR3 is 15 amino acids long. CDR3 amino acids: CASRTSGRRVNEQFF. The CDR3 bases are TGCGCCAGCAGGACTAGCGGGAGAAGGGTGAATGAGCAGTTCTTC.

In this sample, this clonotype turned up a few times. This chain connects TRBV28 to TRBJ2-7, with D possibly TRBD2 on 6 matching bases. This CDR3 spans 13 amino acids. Germline V gene data show CDR1 as MDHEN and CDR2 as SYDVKM. V was clipped by 1 base and J by 7 bases, with 11 bases between them. CDR3 residues: CASSLFLAREQYF. As DNA, the CDR3 is TGTGCCAGCAGTTTATTTCTAGCGCGGGAGCAGTACTTC.

Ten or more counts support this clonotype. The chain carries TRBV30 and TRBJ2-5; D gene uncertain. V dropped 1 base and J dropped 4 bases, with 10 bases sitting between them. Germline assignment: CDR1 GTSNPN and CDR2 SVGIG (reference sequence). The CDR3 length is 13 residues. CDR3 nucleotides: TGTGCCTGGAGTGGTAAAGGGCTAGAGACCCAGTACTTC. It is translated as CAWSGKGLETQYF. Drawing the rest from reference TRBV30 and TRBJ2-5, the complete variable domain is SQTIHQWPATLVQPVGSPLSLECTVEGTSNPNLYWYRQAAGRGLQLLFYSVGIGQISSEVPQNLSASRPQDRQFILSSKKLLLSDSGFYLCAWSGKGLETQYFGPGTRLLVL.

The rearrangement uses TRBV7-6 and TRBJ2-1; 11 nucleotides match TRBD2. There are 14 residues in the CDR3. V trimming: 8 bases; J trimming: 4 bases; junction bases outside the gene matches: 4. Germline V gene data show CDR1 as SGHVS and CDR2 as FNYEAQ. CDR3 residues: CASALAGGYNEQFF. The CDR3, as DNA: TGTGCCAGCGCCCTAGCGGGAGGATACAATGAGCAGTTCTTC.

This clonotype was observed at least ten times. The CDR3: CASSSNRVIGTDTQYF. The CDR3 DNA is TGTGCCAGCAGCTCTAACCGGGTAATAGGCACAGATACGCAGTATTTT. The V gene is TRBV7-9, the J gene TRBJ2-3; D unresolved. With 4 bases removed from V and 1 base from J, the gap between germline ends came to 15 bases. The germline V gene has CDR1 SEHNR and CDR2 FQNEAQ (reference sequence). This CDR3 is built from 16 residues.

This clonotype was seen many times. CDR3 DNA: TGTGCCAGCAGCTTAGACCGCAGGGGCACTGAAGCTTTCTTT. Its protein is CASSLDRRGTEAFF. The chain couples TRBV11-3 to TRBJ1-1; tentatively, D is TRBD1 (6 bases). CDR3 length equals 14 residues. CDR1 and CDR2 from the germline V gene are SGHNT and YENEEA. V lost 0 bases, J lost 4 bases, and 9 bases lay in between.

This clonotype was detected a few times. The rearrangement uses TRBV28 and TRBJ1-2, with D perhaps TRBD1 (5 bases). V lost 4 bases, J lost 4 bases, and 7 bases lay in between. The length of the CDR3 is 12 residues. The germline gives CDR1 MDHEN, CDR2 SYDVKM. CDR3 sequence reads: CASSSRAYGYTF. Written as DNA, the CDR3 is TGTGCCAGCAGTTCCAGGGCCTATGGCTACACCTTC.

This clonotype was recorded at least ten times. The genes are TRBV20-1 and TRBJ2-7; 7 bases align to TRBD1. Germline trimming cut 0 bases from V and 6 bases from J; bases unmatched to any gene: 8. Per the germline V gene, CDR1 is DFQATT and CDR2 is SNEGSKA (reference sequence). The CDR3 is 14 amino acids. This CDR3 is CSAREAQGIGEQYF. The CDR3 nucleotides read TGCAGTGCTAGAGAGGCACAGGGGATCGGCGAGCAGTACTTC.

The chain recombines TRBV28 with TRBJ2-7; 9 nucleotides agree with TRBD1. The trim removed 2 bases at V and 3 bases at J, leaving 2 bases unmatched. Germline V lookup: CDR1 MDHEN, CDR2 SYDVKM. This CDR3 spans 14 amino acids. CDR3 DNA sequence: TGTGCCAGCAGTTTACTGGACAGGGGCTACGAGCAGTACTTC. This codes for CASSLLDRGYEQYF.

This clonotype was seen repeatedly, ten times or more. V gene TRBV5-6 combines with J gene TRBJ2-4; 8 bases are a match to TRBD1. Unmatched junction bases numbered 10, after V lost 4 bases and J lost 7 bases. The CDR3 is 15 amino acids. Germline CDR1 SGHDT, CDR2 YYEEEE. CDR3 sequence (DNA): TGTGCCAGCAGCCCGACAGGGGCGAGGATCAACATTCAGTACTTC. Amino acid sequence: CASSPTGARINIQYF.

This clonotype occurred many times. This chain's CDR3 is CASGSYPYEQYF. The CDR3 DNA reads as TGTGCCAGCGGGAGCTACCCCTACGAGCAGTACTTC. The rearrangement links TRBV27 to TRBJ2-7, with D perhaps TRBD2 (5 bases). The CDR3 sequence is 12 residues long. Germline-derived CDR1 and CDR2 are MNHEY and SMNVEV (reference sequence). V lost 8 bases to trimming and J lost 2 bases, with 10 bases between them.

This clonotype came up a few times. The V call is TRBV6-1, the J call TRBJ1-4; weak D call: TRBD1 (6 bases). The CDR3 runs to 15 residues. Germline CDR1 MNHNS, CDR2 SASEGT. With 3 bases removed from V and 5 bases from J, the gap between germline ends came to 13 bases. CDR3 amino acids: CASSETGHWNEKLFF. In DNA form, the CDR3 reads TGTGCCAGCAGTGAGACAGGACACTGGAATGAAAAACTGTTTTTT.

This clonotype was seen ten or more times. This chain connects TRBV6-2 or TRBV6-3 to TRBJ2-5; possibly TRBD2 for D (6 bases). V shed 5 bases and J shed 2 bases, with 15 bases lying between them. The CDR3 contains 15 residues. The germline V gene encodes CDR1 MNHEY and CDR2 SVGEGT. CDR3 sequence reads: CASSGSGAGQETQYF. The CDR3 DNA reads TGTGCCAGCAGTGGTTCGGGCGCGGGACAAGAGACCCAGTACTTC.

This clonotype has only a few counts. The V and J genes are TRBV4-1 and TRBJ1-6; TRBD1 might be the D (5 bases). Trimming shortened V by 0 bases and J by 4 bases, and 16 bases separated the two germline ends. Germline CDR1 and CDR2: MGHRA and YSYEKL. The CDR3 covers 18 residues. CDR3 sequence reads: CASSQDREPGVYNSPLHF. CDR3 in DNA: TGCGCCAGCAGCCAAGACAGGGAGCCTGGGGTATATAATTCACCCCTCCACTTT.

Many counts were recorded for this clonotype. The chain is built from TRBV29-1 and TRBJ2-3; 11 bases match TRBD2. The J segment lost 6 bases and the V segment lost 7 bases, leaving 12 bases of the junction unmatched. The CDR3 is 15 residues long. Germline CDR1 and CDR2: SQVTM and ANQGSEA. The CDR3 reads CSGDLGSGRADTQYF. DNA for the CDR3: TGCAGCGGCGACTTGGGTAGCGGGAGGGCGGATACGCAGTATTTT.

This clonotype was seen at least ten times. CDR3: CASSLGLAEQETQYF. DNA of the CDR3: TGTGCCAGCAGCTTGGGACTAGCGGAACAAGAGACCCAGTACTTC. This rearrangement joins TRBV5-4 to TRBJ2-5; the match to TRBD2 covers 9 bases. Trimming removed 0 bases from V and 2 bases from J; junction bases left unmatched: 2. Germline CDR1 is SGHNT and CDR2 is YYREEE (reference sequence). The CDR3 length is 15 residues.